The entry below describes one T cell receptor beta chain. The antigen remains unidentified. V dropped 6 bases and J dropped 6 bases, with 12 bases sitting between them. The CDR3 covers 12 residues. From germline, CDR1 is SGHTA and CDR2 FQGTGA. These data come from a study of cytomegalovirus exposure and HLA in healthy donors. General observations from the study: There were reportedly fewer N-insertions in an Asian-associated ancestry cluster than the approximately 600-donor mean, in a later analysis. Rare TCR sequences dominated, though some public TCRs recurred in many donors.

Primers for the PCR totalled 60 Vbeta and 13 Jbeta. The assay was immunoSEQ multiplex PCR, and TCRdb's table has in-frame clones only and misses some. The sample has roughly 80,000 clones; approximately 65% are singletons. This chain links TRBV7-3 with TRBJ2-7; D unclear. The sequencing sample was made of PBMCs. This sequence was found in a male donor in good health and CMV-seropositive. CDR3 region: CASRRPSCEQYF. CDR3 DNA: TGTGCCAGCAGGCGGCCAAGTTGCGAGCAGTACTTC.